These T cell receptor beta chains were read from a single sample in a study of CD8+CD57+ T cells in acquired aplastic anemia. Using its own MiXCR run on the reads, TCRdb lists one record per CDR3 protein. Of about 220,000 distinct CDR3 sequences detected, 30% to 40% appear once; the ten largest clones hold more than 0.95%. Input material: sorted CD4+, CD8+, or CD8+CD57+ T cells (not recorded which) from PBMCs. The receptors shown here come from a human donor in good health, serving as a control. Both conserved end residues are part of each CDR3. D genes are given only for firm matches. Only part of the rows carry a size: once, few, many, or a class if the clone is expanded.

J | size | D | V | CDR3 | DNA
TRBJ1-6 | many | TRBD1 | TRBV19 | CASSPDRGQSPLHF | TGTGCCAGTAGCCCGGACAGGGGACAGTCACCCCTCCACTTT
TRBJ2-7 | . | . | TRBV27 | CASSLLEAHSYEQYF | TGTGCCAGCAGTTTATTAGAGGCGCACTCCTACGAGCAGTACTTC
TRBJ2-1 | . | . | TRBV7-9 | CASSFEGINEQFF | TGTGCCAGCAGCTTTGAAGGAATCAATGAGCAGTTCTTC
TRBJ1-6 | many | . | TRBV5-1 | CASSLDRPLTNSPLHF | TGCGCCAGCAGCTTGGACAGGCCCTTAACCAATTCACCCCTCCACTTT
TRBJ2-7 | many | . | TRBV20-1 | CSASNENSYEQYF | TGCAGTGCTAGTAATGAGAATTCCTACGAGCAGTACTTC
TRBJ2-3 | . | . | TRBV5-1 | CASSLEGLPTDTQYF | TGCGCCAGCAGCTTGGAGGGACTCCCCACAGATACGCAGTATTTT
TRBJ2-1 | few | TRBD2 | TRBV12-3/TRBV12-4 | CASRVLAGGEQFF | TGTGCCAGCAGGGTCCTAGCGGGGGGGGAGCAGTTCTTC
TRBJ2-5 | . | TRBD2 | TRBV11-3 | CASSLRAGGEAQYF | TGTGCCAGCAGCTTAAGAGCGGGGGGAGAGGCCCAGTACTTC
TRBJ2-5 | . | TRBD1 | TRBV2 | CATSDSGGPGETQYF | TGTGCCACCAGTGACTCAGGGGGCCCTGGGGAGACCCAGTACTTC
TRBJ2-3 | . | TRBD1 | TRBV29-1 | CSVRGNSRADTQYF | TGCAGCGTCAGGGGGAACTCGAGAGCAGATACGCAGTATTTT
TRBJ2-1 | . | TRBD1 | TRBV4-1 | CASSSPQGAYNEQFF | TGCGCCAGCAGCAGTCCCCAGGGGGCGTATAATGAGCAGTTCTTC
TRBJ1-2 | many | . | TRBV2 | CASRWRLDYGYTF | TGTGCCAGCCGGTGGAGGCTGGACTATGGCTACACCTTC
TRBJ2-3 | . | TRBD2 | TRBV10-3 | CAISESGLAGANTDTQYF | TGTGCCATCAGTGAGTCGGGACTAGCGGGGGCCAACACAGATACGCAGTATTTT
TRBJ1-2 | once | . | TRBV3-1 | CASSRGGYSNYGNTF | TGTGCCAGCAGCCGAGGGGGGTATTCGAACTATGGCAACACCTTC
TRBJ1-1 | few | . | TRBV25-1 | CATSVYRAAEAFF | TGTGCCACCAGTGTTTACAGGGCCGCTGAAGCTTTCTTT
TRBJ2-1 | few | . | TRBV10-3 | CASSGIYRDNEQFF | TGTGCCAGCAGTGGGATCTACAGGGACAATGAGCAGTTCTTC
TRBJ1-5 | . | . | TRBV12-3/TRBV12-4 | CASSLFQGQPNQPQHF | TGTGCCAGCAGTTTATTCCAAGGGCAGCCCAATCAGCCCCAGCATTTT
TRBJ1-1 | few | . | TRBV3-1 | CASSQERRSAEAFF | TGTGCCAGCAGCCAAGAACGTCGGTCCGCTGAAGCTTTCTTT
TRBJ2-2 | once | TRBD2 | TRBV25-1 | CASSLVAGGNTGELFF | TGCGCCAGCAGCTTGGTAGCGGGGGGAAACACCGGGGAGCTGTTTTTT
TRBJ2-7 | few | . | TRBV3-1 | CASSQRGSYEQYF | TGTGCCAGCAGCCAAAGGGGGTCCTACGAGCAGTACTTC
TRBJ1-2 | . | . | TRBV20-1 | CSAAPGNPHYGYTF | TGCAGTGCAGCTCCGGGAAACCCCCACTATGGCTACACCTTC
TRBJ1-5 | . | TRBD1 | TRBV18 | CASSATGQGNQPQHF | TGTGCCAGCTCAGCAACGGGACAGGGCAATCAGCCCCAGCATTTT
TRBJ2-5 | . | . | TRBV15 | CATSRGAVQETQYF | TGTGCCACCAGCAGAGGGGCGGTACAAGAGACCCAGTACTTC
TRBJ1-2 | many | . | TRBV29-1 | CSVEGLGYGYTF | TGCAGCGTGGAGGGTTTAGGCTATGGCTACACCTTC
TRBJ2-1 | many | . | TRBV5-5 | CASSLEVRDNEQFF | TGTGCCAGCAGCTTGGAGGTGCGGGACAATGAGCAGTTCTTC
TRBJ2-3 | many | TRBD2 | TRBV2 | CASGTGGGTDTQYF | TGTGCCAGCGGTACTGGGGGGGGCACAGATACGCAGTATTTT
TRBJ2-5 | many | . | TRBV6-5 | CASSYVRGETQYF | TGTGCCAGCAGTTACGTGAGGGGAGAGACCCAGTACTTC
TRBJ2-7 | many | . | TRBV10-3 | CAISEKGPGYEQYF | TGTGCCATCAGTGAAAAAGGACCAGGCTACGAGCAGTACTTC
TRBJ1-4 | few | . | TRBV10-3 | CASRPTATRIEKLFF | TGTGCCAGCAGACCCACAGCGACTCGAATTGAAAAACTGTTTTTT
TRBJ1-1 | . | . | TRBV6-1 | CASSEKENTEAFF | TGTGCCAGCAGTGAGAAGGAAAACACTGAAGCTTTCTTT
TRBJ1-6 | . | . | TRBV20-1 | CTTDGAVTSPLHF | TGCACTACGGACGGCGCGGTAACCTCACCCCTCCACTTT
TRBJ2-7 | many | . | TRBV6-1 | CASRPPGAASSYEQYF | TGTGCCAGCAGACCCCCCGGGGCAGCATCTTCGTACGAGCAGTACTTC
TRBJ2-3 | . | . | TRBV10-3 | CAISGRSSTDTQYF | TGTGCCATCAGCGGCCGGAGTAGCACAGATACGCAGTATTTT
TRBJ2-3 | few | TRBD2 | TRBV5-1 | CASSLGLVSGVSTDTQYF | TGCGCCAGCAGCTTGGGGCTGGTTAGCGGGGTTAGCACAGATACGCAGTATTTT
TRBJ2-7 | . | . | TRBV4-1 | CASSQGGSGYEQYF | TGTGCCAGCAGCCAGGGGGGATCGGGCTACGAGCAGTACTTC
TRBJ2-7 | . | TRBD1 | TRBV6-4 | CASSDPGTGRFYEQYF | TGTGCCAGCAGTGACCCCGGGACAGGACGGTTCTACGAGCAGTACTTC
TRBJ2-1 | . | . | TRBV24-1 | CASSYAGPTYNEQFF | TGTGCCAGCAGTTACGCGGGGCCTACCTACAATGAGCAGTTCTTC
TRBJ1-2 | . | . | TRBV15 | CATSDRSYGGGYTF | TGTGCCACGAGTGACAGGTCATACGGCGGGGGCTACACCTTC
TRBJ2-2 | many | TRBD2 | TRBV10-3 | CAISGGSGTGELFF | TGTGCCATCAGTGGCGGGAGCGGCACCGGGGAGCTGTTTTTT
TRBJ2-3 | few | TRBD2 | TRBV9 | CASSVVSLAGTDTQYF | TGTGCCAGCAGCGTAGTTTCACTAGCGGGGACAGATACGCAGTATTTT
TRBJ2-7 | many | . | TRBV7-8 | CASSHTSGAVSDEQYF | TGTGCCAGCAGCCACACCTCGGGGGCGGTGTCTGACGAGCAGTACTTC
TRBJ1-6 | many | . | TRBV2 | CASSEGMESPLHF | TGTGCCAGCAGTGAAGGAATGGAGTCACCCCTCCACTTT
TRBJ2-5 | . | . | TRBV7-2 | CASSLFRGDRETQYF | TGTGCCAGCAGCTTATTTAGAGGGGACCGAGAGACCCAGTACTTC
TRBJ2-7 | . | . | TRBV11-1 | CASSFKRTSYEQYF | TGTGCCAGCAGCTTCAAAAGAACTAGCTACGAGCAGTACTTC
TRBJ1-2 | . | . | TRBV5-1 | CASSAGPGRGIAGYTF | TGCGCCAGCAGCGCTGGACCCGGCAGGGGCATTGCTGGCTACACCTTC
TRBJ2-7 | many | TRBD1 | TRBV9 | CASSVVGDRGGEQYF | TGTGCCAGCAGCGTAGTGGGGGACAGGGGTGGCGAGCAGTACTTC
TRBJ2-1 | many | TRBD2 | TRBV10-2 | CASRGTSGYNEQFF | TGCGCCAGCAGAGGGACTAGCGGATACAATGAGCAGTTCTTC
TRBJ1-1 | many | . | TRBV2 | CASSLDGNTEAFF | TGTGCCAGCAGTCTGGACGGGAACACTGAAGCTTTCTTT
TRBJ2-2 | few | TRBD2 | TRBV12-3/TRBV12-4 | CASSRTSGTGELFF | TGTGCCAGCAGCCGGACTAGCGGTACCGGGGAGCTGTTTTTT
TRBJ2-3 | . | . | TRBV24-1 | CATSARARSTDTQYF | TGTGCCACCAGTGCCCGGGCCCGTAGCACAGATACGCAGTATTTT
TRBJ2-1 | . | TRBD1 | TRBV5-1 | CASSLKGQTNEQFF | TGCGCCAGCAGCTTAAAGGGACAGACTAATGAGCAGTTCTTC
TRBJ2-7 | . | . | TRBV6-1 | CASSRNNIGAGGYEQYF | TGTGCCAGCAGTCGTAATAATATCGGGGCCGGAGGCTACGAGCAGTACTTC
TRBJ1-1 | . | . | TRBV10-1 | CASSVVPEAFF | TGCGCCAGCAGTGTGGTCCCCGAAGCTTTCTTT
TRBJ1-1 | . | . | TRBV5-1 | CASSLHLGLMNTEAFF | TGCGCCAGCAGCTTACATCTAGGACTGATGAACACTGAAGCTTTCTTT
TRBJ1-4 | many | . | TRBV7-9 | CASSSPTATATNEKLFF | TGTGCCAGCAGCTCGCCGACAGCCACTGCAACTAATGAAAAACTGTTTTTT
TRBJ2-1 | . | . | TRBV10-3 | CAISPGTAWEEQFF | TGTGCCATCAGCCCCGGGACTGCCTGGGAAGAGCAGTTCTTC
TRBJ2-7 | many | . | TRBV7-9 | CASSTQGSSYEQYF | TGTGCCAGCAGCACACAGGGAAGCTCCTACGAGCAGTACTTC